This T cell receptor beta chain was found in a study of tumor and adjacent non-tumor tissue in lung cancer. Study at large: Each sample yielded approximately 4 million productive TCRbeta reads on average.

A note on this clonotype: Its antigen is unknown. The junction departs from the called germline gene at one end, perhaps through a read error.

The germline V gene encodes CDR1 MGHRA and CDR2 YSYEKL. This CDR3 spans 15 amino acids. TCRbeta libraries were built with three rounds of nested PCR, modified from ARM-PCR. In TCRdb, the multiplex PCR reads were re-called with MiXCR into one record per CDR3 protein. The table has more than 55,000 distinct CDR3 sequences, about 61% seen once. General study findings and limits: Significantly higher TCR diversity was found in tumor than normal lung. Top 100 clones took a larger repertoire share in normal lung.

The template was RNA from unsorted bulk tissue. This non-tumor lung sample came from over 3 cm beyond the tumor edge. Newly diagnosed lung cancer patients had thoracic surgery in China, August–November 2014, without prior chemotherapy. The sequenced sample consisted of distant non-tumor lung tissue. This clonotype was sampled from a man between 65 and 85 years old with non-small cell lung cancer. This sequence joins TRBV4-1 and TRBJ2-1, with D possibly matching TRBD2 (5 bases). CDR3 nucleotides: TGCGCCAGCAGACAAGAAGTCCTAGCCTACAATGAACAGTTCTTC. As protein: CASRQEVLAYNEQFF.